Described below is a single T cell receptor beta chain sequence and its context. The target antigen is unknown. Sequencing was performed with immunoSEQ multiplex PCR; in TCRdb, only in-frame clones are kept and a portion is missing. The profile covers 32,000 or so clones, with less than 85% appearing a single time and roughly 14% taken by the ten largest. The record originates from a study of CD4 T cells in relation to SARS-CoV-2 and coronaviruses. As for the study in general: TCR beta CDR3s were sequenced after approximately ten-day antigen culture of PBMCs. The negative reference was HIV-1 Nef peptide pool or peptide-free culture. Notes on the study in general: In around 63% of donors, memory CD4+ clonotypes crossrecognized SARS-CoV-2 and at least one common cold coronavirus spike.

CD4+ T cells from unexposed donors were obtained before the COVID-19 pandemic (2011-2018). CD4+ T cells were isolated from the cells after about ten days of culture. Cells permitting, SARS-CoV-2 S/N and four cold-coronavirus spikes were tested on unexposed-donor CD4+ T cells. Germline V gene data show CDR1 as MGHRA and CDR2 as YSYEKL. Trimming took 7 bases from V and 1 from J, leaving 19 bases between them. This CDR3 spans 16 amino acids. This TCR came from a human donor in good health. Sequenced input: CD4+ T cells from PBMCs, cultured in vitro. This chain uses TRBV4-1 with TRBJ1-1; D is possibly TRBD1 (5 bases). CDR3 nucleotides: TGCGCCAGCACAAAGGGGCAGAATAGGGGGAACACTGAAGCTTTCTTT. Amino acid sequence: CASTKGQNRGNTEAFF.